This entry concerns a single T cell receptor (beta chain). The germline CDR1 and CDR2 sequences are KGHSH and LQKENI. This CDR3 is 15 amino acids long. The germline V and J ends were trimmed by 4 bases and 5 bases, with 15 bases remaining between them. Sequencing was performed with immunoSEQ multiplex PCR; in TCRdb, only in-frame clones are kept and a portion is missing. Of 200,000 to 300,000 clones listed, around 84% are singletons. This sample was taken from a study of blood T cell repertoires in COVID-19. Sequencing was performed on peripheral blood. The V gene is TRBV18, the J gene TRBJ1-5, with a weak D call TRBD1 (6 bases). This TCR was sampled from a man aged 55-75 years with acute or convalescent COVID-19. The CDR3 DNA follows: TGTGCCAGCTCACTTCAGAGGGGGGGGGATCAGCCCCAGCATTTT. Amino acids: CASSLQRGGDQPQHF.